The 4 T cell receptor beta chains below all came from one sample that was sequenced in a study of blood T cells in healthy people across ages. A sample-barcoded 5' primer and a J-beta primer mix were used in a second PCR of about 7 to 12 cycles. TCRdb redid the calling of the 5' RACE reads with MiXCR, one entry per CDR3 protein. Seen here are fewer than 650,000 distinct CDR3 sequences, about 25% observed once, and the top ten hold approximately 3.6%. This sample was also put to use in a study of T cells of mothers and their children.

The material sequenced was blood. The receptors shown here come from a boy aged 2 to 10 in good health.

The CDR3 DNA follows: TGTGCCAGCAGCTCCCGGGACAGGGGATACTCAGATACGCAGTATTTT. This translates into CASSSRDRGYSDTQYF. The chain links TRBV5-5 to TRBJ2-3; 10 nucleotides match TRBD1. The J segment lost 4 bases and the V segment lost 3 bases, leaving 8 bases of the junction unmatched. CDR3 length: 16 amino acids. Germline V CDR1 and CDR2: SGHKS, YYEKEE (reference sequence).

This clonotype was seen a few times. The chain has TRBV10-3 and TRBJ2-5; 13 positions match TRBD2. Germline V gene data show CDR1 as ENHRY and CDR2 as SYGVKD. V was pared by 2 bases and J by 4 bases, with 13 bases of the junction left unmatched. The CDR3 has 19 amino acids. Here the CDR3 DNA reads TGTGCCATCAGTGAGGGACCCCCGGGACTAGCGGGGATTGTAGAGACCCAGTACTTC. This translates into CAISEGPPGLAGIVETQYF.

The rearrangement links TRBV11-2 to TRBJ2-3; no clear D gene. V was cut by 5 bases and J by 4 bases, with 10 bases left in between. This CDR3 region has 13 residues. In germline, CDR1 is SGHAT, CDR2 FQNNGV. The CDR3 region is CASSVPMADTQYF. In DNA form, the CDR3 reads TGTGCCAGCAGCGTACCAATGGCAGATACGCAGTATTTT.

The chain couples TRBV6-2 or TRBV6-3 to TRBJ2-2, with a possible D match to TRBD2 (7 bases). CDR3 length: 15 amino acids. V shed 5 bases and J shed 7 bases, with 17 bases lying between them. Looked up from germline, CDR1 is MNHEY and CDR2 is SVGEGT. The CDR3 here is CASSRFAGADGELFF. CDR3 DNA: TGTGCCAGCAGTCGATTTGCGGGGGCTGACGGGGAGCTGTTTTTT.